This T cell receptor (beta chain) appears in the sequencing data of a study of blood T cell repertoires in COVID-19. Study-wide background: PBMCs, B-cell-depleted T cells, or T cells were the source of the cDNA or gDNA that made up the material.

This clone occurred a few times. This CDR3 is built from 17 residues. Germline CDR1 and CDR2: SGHRS and YFSETQ. The trim removed 4 bases at V and 7 bases at J, leaving 14 bases unmatched. Original processing notes: The authors estimated nucleated cell counts from reference gene primer amplification. This table comes from immunoSEQ multiplex PCR, and its TCRdb copy is limited to in-frame clones, with some not included. The V and J calls and clone size were taken over from that table, and D and trimming were inferred from the DNA. The sample includes some 190,000 clones, approximately 85% of them seen just once.

The chain recombines TRBV5-1 with TRBJ2-1; 10 bases align to TRBD2. The clonotype comes from a woman between 70 and 85 years old with active or convalescent COVID-19. Sequencing used peripheral blood. CDR3 bases: TGCGCCAGCAGCCTTACCCCGGCTAGCGGGAGTTTAAATGAGCAGTTCTTC. Translated: CASSLTPASGSLNEQFF.